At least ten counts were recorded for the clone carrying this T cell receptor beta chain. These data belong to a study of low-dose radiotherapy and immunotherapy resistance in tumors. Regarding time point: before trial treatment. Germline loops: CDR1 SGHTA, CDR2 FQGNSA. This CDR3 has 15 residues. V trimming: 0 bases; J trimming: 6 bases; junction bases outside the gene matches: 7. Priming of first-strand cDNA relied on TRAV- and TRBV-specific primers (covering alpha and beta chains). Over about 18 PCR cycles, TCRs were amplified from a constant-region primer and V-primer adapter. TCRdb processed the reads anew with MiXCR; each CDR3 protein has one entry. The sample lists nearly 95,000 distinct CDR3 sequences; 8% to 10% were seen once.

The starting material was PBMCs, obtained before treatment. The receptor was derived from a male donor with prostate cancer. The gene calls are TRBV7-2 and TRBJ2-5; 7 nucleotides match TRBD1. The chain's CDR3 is CASSLAQTGIQTQYF. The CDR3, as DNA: TGTGCCAGCAGCTTAGCCCAGACAGGGATACAGACCCAGTACTTC.